What follows describes a single T cell receptor (beta chain). What it recognizes is unknown. The sample belongs to a study of lymphopenia after photon versus proton radiotherapy. Study-wide findings and caveats: A bigger post-nadir fall in TCR diversity correlated inversely with survival time in deceased patients. Authors raise, but do not show, better survival with proton therapy. Proton therapy kept repertoires fairly stable, unlike photons, which gained effector/memory cells.

The germline V gene has CDR1 SGHRS and CDR2 YFSETQ. Trimming shortened V by 0 bases and J by 4 bases, and 8 bases separated the two germline ends. The CDR3 covers 14 residues. The method was immunoSEQ multiplex PCR; TCRdb's version includes in-frame clones alone and lacks a portion of them. The data hold about 50,000 clones, with more than 85% observed a single time. This TCR was recovered from a woman in her 40s with cholangiocarcinoma. The J gene is TRBJ1-3, the V gene TRBV5-1; D is unresolved. The sequences come from peripheral blood, collected from a patient treated with photon-based radiotherapy. The CDR3 sequence is CASSLGVEGNTIYF. Written as DNA, the CDR3 is TGCGCCAGCAGCTTGGGGGTAGAAGGAAACACCATATATTTT.